A selection of T cell receptor beta chains follows, all from one sample in a study of cytomegalovirus exposure and HLA in healthy donors. This table comes from immunoSEQ multiplex PCR, and its TCRdb copy is limited to in-frame clones, with some not included. The sample lists approximately 160,000 clones; about 65% were seen once. Specimen: PBMCs. These receptors all come from a woman between 18 and 29 years old in good health and CMV-seropositive. CDR3s include the opening cysteine and the closing phenylalanine or tryptophan. Rows give clone size only sometimes, using once, few, many, or a class for an expanded clone.

abundance,v_gene,j_gene,CDR3aa
NA,TRBV6-5,NA,CASSPTGAHEQYF
NA,TRBV10-2,TRBJ2-7,CASSETAYEQYF
NA,TRBV18,TRBJ1-3,CASSPQDRASGNTIYF
NA,TRBV7-8,TRBJ2-3,CASSHSSSGRAGGLLDTQYF
NA,TRBV4-2,TRBJ2-7,CASSQDGGSYEQYF
few,TRBV7-8,TRBJ1-3,CASSLRDRSSSGNTIYF
NA,TRBV4-2,TRBJ2-1,CASSQGGQGGMDEQFF
NA,TRBV4-2,TRBJ2-3,CASSQESQGAMGRAGTQYF
NA,TRBV5-1,TRBJ2-5,CASSLAGTSDGTQYF
NA,TRBV1,TRBJ1-2,CTSSQTTKKTLCRYYGYTF
NA,TRBV29-1,TRBJ1-2,CSVEGRVRYGYTF
NA,TRBV5-1,TRBJ2-1,CASSLVREAYNEQFF
few,TRBV5-5,TRBJ1-2,CASSLDSYREYGYTF
NA,TRBV7-9,TRBJ1-2,CASSFGANYGYTF
NA,TRBV6-5,TRBJ1-2,CASNRHGTGVTGYTF
NA,TRBV4-3,TRBJ2-5,CASSQGRQDQETQYF
NA,TRBV19,TRBJ2-7,CASSIAASSSNYYYEQYF
NA,TRBV27,TRBJ1-1,CASSPWATNTEAFF
few,TRBV5-4,TRBJ2-7,CASSKGQGSYEQYF
NA,TRBV5-1,TRBJ2-7,CASEETTGSDEQYF
NA,TRBV6-4,TRBJ1-6,CASSELANSPLHF
few,TRBV2,TRBJ1-1,CASRGTGGAEAFF
NA,TRBV30,TRBJ2-7,CAWKLTEYEQYF
NA,TRBV28,TRBJ2-7,CASSPTSLVYEQYF
once,TRBV5-4,TRBJ2-3,CASSLDPSGGAGTQYF
few,TRBV29-1,TRBJ2-7,CSVGDRTNGDEQYF